This entry lists 3 T cell receptor beta chains sequenced from one sample in a study of shared clonotypes between healthy human individuals. The assay was immunoSEQ multiplex PCR, and TCRdb's table has in-frame clones only and misses some. The top ten clones hold approximately 0.3% of a sample with roughly 600,000 clones, 95% to 98% of them seen once. Naive CD8 cells comprised CD45RO-negative, CCR7-positively selected cells, excluding terminally differentiated effector memory CD45RA+ cells. The sample consisted of naive CD8+ T cells sorted from blood. The receptors originated from a man aged 25-45 years in good health.

V and J are TRBV29-1 and TRBJ2-7; TRBD2 agrees at 8 bases. The junction had 8 bases not matched to a gene; V was cut back by 0 bases and J by 4 bases. The length of the CDR3 is 15 residues. The germline CDR1 and CDR2 sequences are SQVTM and ANQGSEA. CDR3 sequence reads: CSVEDGREGIYEQYF. CDR3 bases: TGCAGCGTTGAAGATGGACGGGAGGGTATTTACGAGCAGTACTTC.

V and J are TRBV4-2 and TRBJ2-7; no reliable D call. The CDR3 consists of 13 residues. The V end was cut by 0 bases, the J end by 4 bases, with 7 bases between. CDR1 is LGHNA, CDR2 YNFKEQ, per germline. For the CDR3, the DNA is TGTGCCAGCAGCCAAGAAGCGCAGTACGAGCAGTACTTC. Protein: CASSQEAQYEQYF.

A single count supports this clone. This chain joins TRBV13 and TRBJ2-5; 12 bases match TRBD1. CDR3 length equals 16 residues. With 4 bases clipped from V and 7 bases from J, the junction kept 10 bases outside the gene matches. From germline, CDR1 is PRHDT and CDR2 FYEKMQ (reference sequence). Here the CDR3 DNA reads TGTGCCAGCAGCTCCAGGGACAGGGGGCTGTATGGGACCCAGTACTTC. Protein: CASSSRDRGLYGTQYF.